A single sample is the source of the 2 T cell receptor beta chains below, sequenced in a study of T cells in Graves' hyperthyroidism and ophthalmopathy. Researchers took RNA transcripts and amplified the TCR beta CDR3 regions from them. The HTBI primer set drove a first-round RT-PCR of the TCR CDR3. TCRdb processed the multiplex PCR reads anew with MiXCR; each CDR3 protein has one entry. The repertoire holds 600,000 to 800,000 distinct CDR3 sequences, approximately 36% seen once, with around 32% in the top ten. Sequencing was done on a sample of blood. These receptors all stem from a woman aged 40 to 50 with Graves' hyperthyroidism.

Many counts were recorded for this clonotype. This chain connects TRBV6-5 to TRBJ2-7, with 8 bases aligning to TRBD1. V shed 7 bases and J 5 bases; nucleotides not matched to a gene: 7. Germline CDR1 MNHEY, CDR2 SVGAGI. The CDR3 contains 13 residues. CDR3 in amino acids: CASMAGRGHEQYF. Here the CDR3 DNA reads TGTGCCAGCATGGCCGGCAGGGGGCACGAGCAGTACTTC.

The chain combines TRBV5-1 with TRBJ2-5, with TRBD1 as a possible D gene (6 bases). V lost 1 base and J 5 bases, leaving 21 bases between the germline ends. Germline lookup yields CDR1 SGHRS and CDR2 YFSETQ. The CDR3 extends over 17 amino acids. CDR3 in amino acids: CASSLSVRRTEVETQYF. CDR3 sequence (DNA): TGCGCCAGCAGCTTGAGTGTGCGGAGGACAGAGGTGGAGACCCAGTACTTC.